The 26 T cell receptor delta chains given below trace back to one sample, sequenced in a study of gamma delta lymphoproliferative disorders and STAT genes. The receptor sequences were amplified from genomic DNA of peripheral blood mononuclear cells. TCRdb reanalyzed the multiplex PCR reads using CATT. Among more than 650 delta-chain clones, around 1.6% were seen once, and the ten largest hold 65% to 85%. Specimen: blood. Every receptor here comes from a human donor in good health.

About this clone itself: A read error likely explains why the TCRdb protein, taken from a much larger clone, differs from this DNA's translation at residue 18; the protein shown is translated from the DNA. The V call is TRDV1, the J call TRDJ1, with D maybe TRDD3 (5 bases). The V gene's germline CDR1 is TSWWSYY and CDR2 QGS. This CDR3 comprises 20 residues. CDR3: CALGELSTGTNPRYTDKPIF. The DNA for the CDR3 is TGTGCTCTTGGGGAACTTTCCACTGGCACTAACCCTAGGTACACCGATAAACCCATCTTT.

This clone was found a few times. It is likely a read error: a sequence one base away is far more abundant. This specimen includes other DNA sequences encoding the same CDR3. The V and J genes are TRDV2 and TRDJ1; D gene uncertain. The V gene lost 3 bases and the J gene lost 5 bases, with 39 bases spanning the gap. The germline V gene encodes CDR1 GEAIGNYY and CDR2 EKD. The CDR3 runs 22 residues. The chain's CDR3 is CACDSTRPAQTLDLRITDKLIF. For the CDR3, the DNA is TGTGCCTGTGACTCGACGAGACCTGCTCAGACTCTGGACCTAAGGATCACTGATAAACTCATCTTT.

By sample fraction, this clone is medium-sized. A far larger clone is off by one base, so a read error is likely. Different DNA sequences within this sample yield the same CDR3. The V call is TRDV1, the J call TRDJ1; TRDD2 matches at 8 bases. This CDR3 is built from 22 residues. CDR1 is TSWWSYY, CDR2 QGS, per germline. J lost 0 bases, V lost 1 base, and 22 bases had no gene match. In DNA, the CDR3 is TGTGCTCTTGGGGAACCAATAGCCTTCCTAGCCCTCTGGGGCAGTCACACCGATAAACTCATCTTT. This sequence encodes CALGEPIAFLALWGSHTDKLIF.

This clone has more than one count but fewer than ten. A far larger clone is a single base away, which makes a read error likely. Other DNA variants within this sample encode the same CDR3. The rearrangement joins TRDV2 to TRDJ1; tentatively, D is TRDD3 (6 bases). V shed 0 bases and J shed 3 bases, with 43 bases lying between them. CDR1 is GEAIGNYY and CDR2 is EKD in the germline V gene. The CDR3 length is 25 residues. This CDR3 reads CACDTVSGTSSELRLLGGGSDKLIF. In DNA form, the CDR3 reads TGTGCCTGTGACACCGTTAGTGGCACCTCTTCGGAATTACGGCTACTGGGCGGGGGCTCCGATAAACTCATCTTT.

Comments on this clone: Since a far larger clone is one base different, this is likely a read error. Additional DNA sequences in this sample encode the identical CDR3. This sequence joins TRDV1 and TRDJ1, with 9 nucleotides matching TRDD3. The V gene's germline CDR1 is TSWWSYY and CDR2 QGS. The CDR3 is made up of 23 amino acids. V was pared by 6 bases and J by 0 bases, with 29 bases of the junction left unmatched. In nucleotides, the CDR3 is TGTGCTCTTGGCGACCCTCTTGTCTTCCTAGCCTGGGGGATCGGTTTGTACACCGATAAACTCATCTTT. It yields the protein CALGDPLVFLAWGIGLYTDKLIF.

Details on this clone: Since a far larger clone is one base different, this is likely a read error. Other DNA sequences in this specimen translate into the identical CDR3. The chain links TRDV2 to TRDJ1, with 8 positions matching TRDD3. The CDR3 has 19 residues. The germline CDR1 and CDR2 sequences are GEAIGNYY and EKD. The junction had 20 bases not matched to a gene; V was cut back by 3 bases and J by 3 bases. CDR3 loop: CACDDLILGDTPSPDKLIF. The CDR3 DNA reads TGTGCCTGTGACGACCTCATTCTGGGGGACACGCCGTCTCCCGATAAACTCATCTTT.

Concerning this clone: With only one base between it and a far larger clone, this is likely a read error. V is TRDV1 and J is TRDJ1; D gene uncertain. Germline-derived CDR1 and CDR2 are TSWWSYY and QGS. This CDR3 has 18 amino acids. The V gene lost 4 bases and the J gene lost 3 bases, with 24 bases spanning the gap. As DNA, the CDR3 is TGTGCTCTTGGGGGCCCAACTCCCCCATTTTTAAAATCCGATAAACTCATCTTT. It specifies CALGGPTPPFLKSDKLIF.

This clone has only a few counts. TCRdb's protein for this DNA is that of a much larger clone and differs from the translation at residue 20, likely a read error; the protein shown is the DNA translation. This rearrangement joins TRDV2 to TRDJ1; D remains ambiguous. The CDR3 totals 22 residues. From germline, CDR1 is GEAIGNYY and CDR2 EKD. The chain's CDR3 is CACDSTRPAQTLDLRITDKFIF. The CDR3, as DNA: TGTGCCTGTGACTCGACGAGACCTGCTCAGACTCTGGACCTAAGGATCACCGATAAATTCATCTTT.

This clone was seen ten or more times. It differs at one base from a far larger clone, so likely a read error. The J gene is TRDJ1, the V gene TRDV2, with TRDD3 matching over 8 bases. CDR3 length equals 17 residues. Germline loops: CDR1 GEAIGNYY, CDR2 EKD. The CDR3 spells CACDTLVRDTFTDKLTF. In DNA form, the CDR3 reads TGTGCCTGTGACACCCTAGTGAGGGATACGTTCACCGATAAACTCACCTTT.

This clone has more than one count but fewer than ten. TCRdb's protein for this DNA is that of a much larger clone and differs from the translation at residue 17, likely a read error; the protein shown is the DNA translation. The CDR3 sequence is CALGDPLVFLAWGIGLCTDKLIF. DNA for the CDR3: TGTGCTCTTGGGGACCCTCTTGTCTTCCTAGCCTGGGGGATCGGTTTGTGCACCGATAAACTCATCTTT. This chain connects TRDV1 to TRDJ1; 9 bases align to TRDD3. J lost 1 base, V lost 3 bases, and 27 bases had no gene match. The germline gives CDR1 TSWWSYY, CDR2 QGS. This CDR3 region has 23 residues.

About this clone: It is likely a read error: a sequence one base away is far more abundant. At the DNA level, this CDR3 is encoded by other sequences in the same sample as well. The CDR3 region has the DNA TGTGCCTGTGACTCGACGAGACCTGCTCAGACTCTGGACCTAAGGATTACCGATAAACTCATCTTT. Its translation: CACDSTRPAQTLDLRITDKLIF. The chain combines TRDV2 with TRDJ1, with D unresolved. Per the germline V gene, CDR1 is GEAIGNYY and CDR2 is EKD. This CDR3 spans 22 amino acids. Trimming removed 3 bases from V and 2 bases from J, with 36 bases in between.

This clone was seen a few times. This DNA's translation and the protein TCRdb lists, from a much larger clone, do not match at residue 16, likely due to a read error; the protein shown is translated from the DNA. The chain is built from TRDV1 and TRDJ1, with TRDD3 as a possible D gene (10 bases). This CDR3 is 20 amino acids long. CDR1 TSWWSYY and CDR2 QGS come from the germline V gene. With 5 bases removed from V and 7 bases from J, the gap between germline ends came to 35 bases. In DNA form, the CDR3 reads TGTGCTCTTGGGAAGGCCTTCCTACGTTCTGGGGGATATCTATCCGTTAAACTCATCTTT. This encodes CALGKAFLRSGGYLSVKLIF.

This clone has a handful of counts. This sequence is one base from a far larger clone and is likely a read error. The chain links TRDV2 to TRDJ1; 12 nucleotides agree with TRDD3. This CDR3 contains 19 residues. Germline-derived CDR1 and CDR2 are GEAIGNYY and EKD. The CDR3 reads CACDDLILGDTPSPDKPIF. DNA for the CDR3: TGTGCCTGTGACGACCTCATTCTGGGGGATACGCCGTCTCCCGATAAACCCATCTTT.

This clone is medium-sized (0.01 to 0.1%) in the sample. One base separates it from a far larger clone, so it is likely a read error. Within the sample, other DNA sequences also encode this same CDR3. V and J are TRDV2 and TRDJ1; no reliable D call. This CDR3 region has 14 residues. Germline CDR1 GEAIGNYY, CDR2 EKD. The V gene lost 1 base and the J gene lost 2 bases, with 10 bases spanning the gap. The CDR3 spells CACDTLTGTDKLIF. CDR3 sequence (DNA): TGTGCCTGTGACACTCTCACCGGGACCGATAAACTCATCTTT.

This clone was seen a few times. TCRdb's protein, taken from a much larger clone, differs from this DNA's translation at residue 4, likely owing to a read error; the protein displayed comes from the DNA. The J gene is TRDJ1, the V gene TRDV2, with TRDD3 identical over 11 bases. CDR1 and CDR2 from the germline V gene are GEAIGNYY and EKD. This CDR3 spans 22 amino acids. CDR3 residues: CACGTSSLSAYWGIEDGGKLIF. The DNA for the CDR3 is TGTGCCTGTGGCACCTCGAGCCTTTCGGCGTACTGGGGGATAGAGGACGGGGGTAAACTCATCTTT.

This clone has a handful of counts. A far larger clone is one base from this, pointing to a likely read error. Within the sample, other DNA sequences also encode this same CDR3. CDR3 region: CAASRFLGGTRRPYTDKLIF. The CDR3, as DNA: TGTGCAGCAAGCCGATTCCTCGGGGGTACACGAAGGCCATACACCGATAAACTCATCTTT. V gene TRAV29/DV5 combines with J gene TRDJ1; D assignment may be TRDD2 or TRDD3 (5 bases each). The CDR3 runs to 20 residues. V lost 1 base to trimming and J lost 0 bases, with 28 bases between them. CDR1 and CDR2 from the germline V gene are NSMFDY and ISSIKDK.

Notes on this clone: The protein that TCRdb holds for this DNA derives from a much larger clone and differs from the translated DNA at residue 21, which likely indicates a read error; the protein shown here is translated from the DNA. The J gene is TRDJ1, the V gene TRDV2; D is perhaps TRDD3 (10 bases). The J call may not be correct, given that the DNA end is closer to TRDJ2. This CDR3 has 22 amino acids. Germline CDR1 and CDR2: GEAIGNYY and EKD. The CDR3 loop is CACDTILKPSYQLGDTHDKLFF. In nucleotides, the CDR3 is TGTGCCTGTGACACAATTCTAAAGCCTTCCTACCAATTGGGGGATACCCACGATAAACTCTTCTTT.

In its sample, this clone was seen a few times. The protein TCRdb gives is from a much larger clone and does not agree with this DNA's translation at residue 9, likely a read error; the protein shown here comes from the DNA. V and J are TRDV2 and TRDJ2; perhaps TRDD3 as D (5 bases). Per germline, CDR1 GEAIGNYY and CDR2 EKD. This CDR3 comprises 20 residues. Trimming shortened V by 2 bases and J by 0 bases, and 24 bases separated the two germline ends. The CDR3 spells CACDRVGLRDPKALTAQLFF. The CDR3 DNA sequence: TGTGCCTGTGACAGGGTGGGGTTGAGGGATCCCAAAGCTTTGACAGCACAACTCTTCTTT.

About this clone itself: A far larger clone is a single base away, which makes a read error likely. The identical CDR3 is also encoded by other nucleotide sequences in the sample. The J gene is TRDJ1, the V gene TRDV2, with D perhaps TRDD3 (10 bases). Trimming removed 1 base at V and 8 bases at J, with 40 bases between. CDR1 is GEAIGNYY, CDR2 EKD, per germline. The CDR3 runs to 22 residues. Written as DNA, the CDR3 is TGTGCCTGTGACACAATTCTAAAGCCTTCCTACCAATTGGGGGATACCCACGACAAACTCATCTTT. As protein: CACDTILKPSYQLGDTHDKLIF.

A word on this clone: It differs at one base from a far larger clone, so likely a read error. The same CDR3 also results from other DNA sequences found in this sample. The chain is built from TRDV2 and TRDJ1; 10 nucleotides align to TRDD3. The CDR3 contains 18 residues. The germline V gene encodes CDR1 GEAIGNYY and CDR2 EKD. Trimming cost V 0 bases and J 1 base; bases outside gene matches: 10. The CDR3 region is CACDTVGGGYPRTDKLIF. The CDR3 DNA sequence: TGTGCCTGTGACACCGTGGGTGGGGGATACCCACGCACCGATAAACTCATCTTT.

With regard to this clone: The protein TCRdb lists belongs to a much larger clone and differs from this DNA's translation at residue 17, which points to a read error; the protein shown is made from the DNA. The CDR3 here is CALGKAFLRSGGYLSDQLIF. Here the CDR3 DNA reads TGTGCTCTTGGGAAGGCCTTCCTACGTTCTGGGGGATATCTATCCGATCAACTCATCTTT. The chain combines TRDV1 with TRDJ1; TRDD3 might be the D (10 bases). This CDR3 is built from 20 residues. Germline lookup yields CDR1 TSWWSYY and CDR2 QGS.

This clone was picked up a small number of times. Translating this DNA gives a protein that differs at residue 3 from the TCRdb one, which belongs to a much larger clone; a read error is likely, and the protein shown is this translation. CDR3 region: CAYDDLILGDTPSPDKLIF. CDR3 DNA sequence: TGTGCCTATGACGACCTCATTCTGGGGGATACGCCGTCTCCCGATAAACTCATCTTT. The V gene is TRDV2, the J gene TRDJ1, with 12 nucleotides matching TRDD3. Germline V lookup: CDR1 GEAIGNYY, CDR2 EKD. The CDR3 contains 19 residues.

On this clone itself: A far bigger clonotype differs at one base, so this is likely a read error. V usage is TRDV2 and J usage is TRDJ1; maybe TRDD3 (6 bases). V dropped 2 bases and J dropped 3 bases, with 45 bases sitting between them. The CDR3 runs to 25 residues. Germline-derived CDR1 and CDR2 are GEAIGNYY and EKD. The CDR3 DNA follows: TGTGCCTGTGACATCGTTAGTGGCACCTCTTCGGAATTACGGCTACTGGGTGGGGGCTCCGATAAACTCATCTTT. Translating gives CACDIVSGTSSELRLLGGGSDKLIF.

This clone is labeled medium-sized. A far larger clone is a single base away, which makes a read error likely. Other DNA sequences in this sample translate to the same CDR3. The rearrangement links TRDV1 to TRDJ1; 9 bases match TRDD3. The CDR3 is 23 amino acids. The germline CDR1 and CDR2 sequences are TSWWSYY and QGS. The V segment lost 3 bases and the J segment 0 bases; nucleotides outside the gene matches: 26. The CDR3 DNA follows: TGTGCTCTTGGGGACCCTCTTGTCTTCCTAGCCTGGGGGATCGGTCTGTACACCGATAAACTCATCTTT. It translates to CALGDPLVFLAWGIGLYTDKLIF.

At least ten counts were recorded for this clone. A far larger clone is one nucleotide away, so this likely arose from a read error. This chain uses TRDV2 with TRDJ1; TRDD3 matches at 8 bases. After removal of 0 bases from V and 1 base from J, the junction contained 9 bases not matched to a gene. This CDR3 spans 17 amino acids. Looked up from germline, CDR1 is GEAIGNYY and CDR2 is EKD. The DNA for the CDR3 is TGTGCCTGTGACACCCTAGTGAGGGATACGCTCACCGATAAACTCATCTTT. It yields the protein CACDTLVRDTLTDKLIF.

This clone has just a few counts. The protein TCRdb lists belongs to a much larger clone and differs from this DNA's translation at residue 11, which points to a read error; the protein shown is made from the DNA. The chain carries TRDV1 and TRDJ1; 9 bases line up with TRDD2. With 5 bases clipped from V and 3 bases from J, the junction kept 22 bases outside the gene matches. This CDR3 region has 20 residues. CDR1 is TSWWSYY, CDR2 QGS, per germline. The CDR3 DNA follows: TGTGCTCTTGGGAAGGCCTTCCTACGTTCTAGGGGATATCTATCCGATAAACTCATCTTT. Translating gives CALGKAFLRSRGYLSDKLIF.